The T cell receptor beta chain under discussion was sequenced for a study of shared clonotypes between healthy human individuals. TCRdb keeps only in-frame clones here, not all; method: immunoSEQ multiplex PCR. Found here are 400,000 to 600,000 clones, 79% of them singletons; the top ten hold roughly an eighth. The TCR was taken from a middle-aged woman in good health. Some clones in this sample may be carry-over from other donors' samples. The source material was PBMCs.

The CDR3 DNA reads as TGCAGTGCCGCTAGCACAGATACGCAGTATTTT. Translation gives CSAASTDTQYF. This chain uses TRBV20-1 with TRBJ2-3; D is unclear. CDR3 length: 11 residues. The germline V gene encodes CDR1 DFQATT and CDR2 SNEGSKA (reference sequence). V gave up 6 bases and J gave up 0 bases, with 4 bases separating them.